The 30 T cell receptor beta chains below all came from one sample that was sequenced in a study of CD8 T cells in ankylosing spondylitis. Their specific antigens are unknown. Study results and caveats: Blood of patients with ankylosing spondylitis appeared to be characterized by a TCR beta motif of several highly homologous variants.

TCRdb reprocessed the 5' RACE reads with MiXCR, giving one entry per CDR3 protein. The repertoire consists of approximately 140,000 distinct CDR3 sequences, with roughly 18% occurring once and the leading ten covering roughly a third. Sequenced: blood, either unsorted or a sorted T cell fraction (not recorded which). The receptors shown here come from a male donor with ankylosing spondylitis.

This clonotype was observed at least ten times. V gene TRBV4-1 combines with J gene TRBJ2-2, with D tentatively TRBD1 or TRBD2 (7 bases each). The length of the CDR3 is 12 residues. Germline V gives CDR1 MGHRA, CDR2 YSYEKL. V lost 7 bases and J 6 bases, leaving 9 bases between the germline ends. The DNA of the CDR3 is TGCGCCAGCACAGGGGGGGCCGGGGAGCTGTTTTTT. This translates into CASTGGAGELFF.

Details on this clonotype: Being one base from a much bigger clone, this may be a read error. The chain links TRBV7-9 to TRBJ1-6, with 7 positions matching TRBD1. The germline gives CDR1 SEHNR, CDR2 FQNEAQ (reference sequence). V lost 6 bases and J lost 10; bases outside the gene matches: 6. The CDR3 extends over 13 amino acids. The CDR3 is CASRRQGGSPLHF. The CDR3 bases are TGTGCCAGCAGACGACAGGGTGGATCACCCCTCCACTTT.

The rearrangement joins TRBV7-9 to TRBJ2-1; either TRBD1 or TRBD2 may supply D (5 bases each). The germline V gene encodes CDR1 SEHNR and CDR2 FQNEAQ (reference sequence). The ends were cut back, 5 bases at V and 4 bases at J, with 12 bases in the middle. This CDR3 region has 14 residues. The CDR3 region has the DNA TGTGCCAGCAGCCCTGGGACCCGGTACAATGAGCAGTTCTTC. Protein: CASSPGTRYNEQFF.

V is TRBV25-1 and J is TRBJ2-5; TRBD2 matches 7 bases. The CDR3 runs to 14 residues. In germline, CDR1 is MGHDK, CDR2 SYGVNS. V lost 3 bases to trimming and J lost 5 bases; unmatched junction nucleotides: 6. CDR3: CASSDRPAGETQYF. As DNA, the CDR3 is TGTGCCAGCAGTGATCGACCAGCGGGGGAGACCCAGTACTTC.

This clonotype was recorded a few times. V usage is TRBV7-2 and J usage is TRBJ1-2, with 7 positions matching TRBD1. The J segment lost 4 bases and the V segment lost 5 bases, leaving 7 bases of the junction unmatched. The CDR3 is made up of 14 amino acids. Germline CDR1 SGHTA, CDR2 FQGNSA. The CDR3 protein is CASSLQGQAYGYTF. The CDR3, as DNA: TGTGCCAGCAGCCTACAGGGGCAGGCCTATGGCTACACCTTC.

V is TRBV5-8 and J is TRBJ2-1; no definite D call. The ends were cut back, 3 bases at V and 7 bases at J, with 17 bases in the middle. Germline-derived CDR1 and CDR2 are SGHTS and YDEGEE. The CDR3 is 15 residues long. The DNA for the CDR3 is TGTGCCAGCAGCTCAAAGCCAGTCGGCTTTAATGAGCAGTTCTTC. Translated: CASSSKPVGFNEQFF.

The chain combines TRBV29-1 with TRBJ1-3, with 7 nucleotides matching TRBD1. J was trimmed by 7 bases and V by 6 bases; bases with no gene match: 18. The CDR3 length is 16 residues. From germline, CDR1 is SQVTM and CDR2 ANQGSEA. The CDR3 DNA reads as TGCAGCGTGGGGGGGGACAGAGACCTTAACGCTAACACCATATATTTT. The encoded protein is CSVGGDRDLNANTIYF.

The rearrangement joins TRBV27 to TRBJ1-4, with 8 positions matching TRBD1. Germline CDR1 MNHEY, CDR2 SMNVEV (reference sequence). This CDR3 has 15 residues. V lost 5 bases, J lost 1 base, and 3 bases stayed unmatched. The CDR3 reads CASSTGGVTNEKLFF. DNA for the CDR3: TGTGCCAGCAGTACAGGGGGGGTAACTAATGAAAAACTGTTTTTT.

This clonotype was picked up a small number of times. This chain links TRBV15 with TRBJ2-1; TRBD1 might be the D (6 bases). The length of the CDR3 is 16 residues. Germline loops: CDR1 LNHNV, CDR2 YYDKDF (reference sequence). Trimming removed 0 bases at V and 0 bases at J, with 9 bases between. CDR3 protein: CATSRDRGSSYNEQFF. The CDR3 region has the DNA TGTGCCACCAGCAGAGATAGGGGGAGCTCCTACAATGAGCAGTTCTTC. The full variable domain, its missing parts supplied by reference TRBV15 and TRBJ2-1, is DAMVIQNPRYQVTQFGKPVTLSCSQTLNHNVMYWYQQKSSQAPKLLFHYYDKDFNNEADTPDNFQSRRPNTSFCFLDIRSPGLGDTAMYLCATSRDRGSSYNEQFFGPGTRLTVL.

The chain recombines TRBV14 with TRBJ2-1; D is undetermined. From germline, CDR1 is SGHDN and CDR2 FVKESK. The CDR3 sequence is 12 residues long. Trimming cost V 2 bases and J 7 bases, with 6 bases left between them. CDR3 loop: CASSQWGNEQFF. The CDR3 DNA reads TGTGCCAGCAGCCAATGGGGTAATGAGCAGTTCTTC.

V usage is TRBV25-1 and J usage is TRBJ2-1; D may be TRBD2 (7 bases). CDR3 length: 14 amino acids. The V end was cut by 5 bases, the J end by 7 bases, with 15 bases between. Per the germline V gene, CDR1 is MGHDK and CDR2 is SYGVNS. In DNA form, the CDR3 reads TGTGCCAGCAGTTCTAGCGGAGGGGGAAATGAGCAGTTCTTC. Its translation is CASSSSGGGNEQFF.

CDR3 amino acids: CAITEGRAGGGYEQYF. The CDR3 region has the DNA TGTGCCATCACCGAGGGGCGGGCGGGAGGAGGCTACGAGCAGTACTTC. This chain connects TRBV10-3 to TRBJ2-7; 8 nucleotides agree with TRBD2. The trim removed 7 bases at V and 3 bases at J, leaving 14 bases unmatched. This CDR3 is built from 16 residues. Germline loops: CDR1 ENHRY, CDR2 SYGVKD.

The rearrangement uses TRBV27 and TRBJ2-1, with 8 nucleotides matching TRBD2. The CDR3 loop spans 14 amino acids. Looked up from germline, CDR1 is MNHEY and CDR2 is SMNVEV (reference sequence). Unmatched junction bases numbered 6, after V lost 4 bases and J lost 7 bases. The CDR3: CASSSIAGFNEQFF. CDR3 in DNA: TGTGCCAGCAGTTCAATAGCGGGATTTAATGAGCAGTTCTTC.

This clonotype was seen more than once but under ten times. The chain employs TRBV28 and TRBJ2-2; D is ambiguous. With 5 bases removed from V and 1 base from J, the gap between germline ends came to 5 bases. Germline CDR1 is MDHEN and CDR2 is SYDVKM. The CDR3 spans 13 residues. The CDR3 bases are TGTGCCAGCAGTCACTTGAACACCGGGGAGCTGTTTTTT. It is translated as CASSHLNTGELFF.

The chain recombines TRBV7-9 with TRBJ1-1; TRBD1 aligns across 8 bases. The CDR3 is 14 residues long. After removal of 5 bases from V and 5 bases from J, the junction contained 7 bases not matched to a gene. Looked up from germline, CDR1 is SEHNR and CDR2 is FQNEAQ (reference sequence). CDR3 bases: TGTGCCAGCAGCCACGGACAGGGTTGGACTGAAGCTTTCTTT. It translates to CASSHGQGWTEAFF.

This clonotype has more than one count but fewer than ten. The chain employs TRBV3-1 and TRBJ2-2; D call uncertain. Per the germline V gene, CDR1 is LGHDT and CDR2 is YNNKEL (reference sequence). The CDR3 has 16 residues. The ends were cut back, 1 base at V and 1 base at J, with 10 bases in the middle. CDR3 bases: TGTGCCAGCAGCCAAGGTCACCTCTTGAACACCGGGGAGCTGTTTTTT. As protein: CASSQGHLLNTGELFF. Variable domain in full (rest from reference TRBV3-1 and TRBJ2-2): DTAVSQTPKYLVTQMGNDKSIKCEQNLGHDTMYWYKQDSKKFLKIMFSYNNKELIINETVPNRFSPKSPDKAHLNLHINSLELGDSAVYFCASSQGHLLNTGELFFGEGSRLTVL.

This clonotype appeared a few times. The chain is built from TRBV13 and TRBJ1-5; D might be TRBD1 (6 bases). V was clipped by 5 bases and J by 3 bases, with 11 bases between them. The CDR3 contains 14 residues. Looked up from germline, CDR1 is PRHDT and CDR2 is FYEKMQ (reference sequence). CDR3 DNA sequence: TGTGCCAGCAGCATCGGACAGAACAATCAGCCCCAGCATTTT. Protein: CASSIGQNNQPQHF.

This chain connects TRBV4-1 to TRBJ1-6, with TRBD1 matching over 7 bases. J lost 3 bases, V lost 4 bases, and 9 bases had no gene match. This CDR3 comprises 17 residues. The germline gives CDR1 MGHRA, CDR2 YSYEKL. The CDR3 sequence is CASSRSTGSIYNSPLHF. The CDR3, as DNA: TGCGCCAGCAGCCGATCGACAGGGAGCATCTATAATTCACCCCTCCACTTT.

The chain recombines TRBV27 with TRBJ1-2; the D is unclear. The CDR3 spans 12 residues. V was shortened by 8 bases and J by 6 bases, with 13 bases between the two germline ends. Germline assignment: CDR1 MNHEY and CDR2 SMNVEV (reference sequence). The CDR3 region has the DNA TGTGCCAGCGGGGTTGGGCTGAATGGCTACACCTTC. This gives the protein CASGVGLNGYTF.

V gene TRBV12-3 or TRBV12-4 combines with J gene TRBJ2-7; D might be TRBD2 (6 bases). Trimming cost V 5 bases and J 0 bases, with 14 bases left between them. This CDR3 contains 15 residues. In DNA, the CDR3 is TGTGCCAGCAGTGGGCGGGGAGTGAGCTCCTACGAGCAGTACTTC. This codes for CASSGRGVSSYEQYF.

This clonotype was found a few times. The V and J genes are TRBV29-1 and TRBJ2-5; D not resolved. Germline V gene sequence: CDR1 SQVTM, CDR2 ANQGSEA. This CDR3 is 12 amino acids long. The V gene lost 4 bases and the J gene lost 3 bases, with 9 bases spanning the gap. This chain's CDR3 is CSVVLAEETQYF. The CDR3 DNA follows: TGCAGCGTTGTACTTGCGGAAGAGACCCAGTACTTC.

V is TRBV4-2 and J is TRBJ1-6; D remains unclear. Trimming left V 1 base short and J 0 bases short, with 16 bases between. Looked up from germline, CDR1 is LGHNA and CDR2 is YNFKEQ. The length of the CDR3 is 19 residues. The CDR3 here is CASSQARGFPSSYNSPLHF. In DNA, the CDR3 is TGTGCCAGCAGCCAAGCCCGGGGTTTCCCGAGCTCCTATAATTCACCCCTCCACTTT.

V is TRBV3-1 and J is TRBJ2-7; D tentatively fits TRBD1 or TRBD2 (5 bases each). CDR1 is LGHDT, CDR2 YNNKEL, per germline (reference sequence). The CDR3 length is 14 residues. Trimming removed 3 bases at V and 1 base at J, with 10 bases between. The CDR3 DNA reads as TGTGCCAGCAGCCAGACCGGGGCTTCCTACGAGCAGTACTTC. This gives the protein CASSQTGASYEQYF.

The genes are TRBV11-2 and TRBJ1-4; D unclear. V lost 4 bases and J lost 2, with 14 bases in between. Germline-derived CDR1 and CDR2 are SGHAT and FQNNGV. The CDR3 totals 16 residues. The CDR3 coding sequence is TGTGCCAGCAGCTCGCCTTTCTCCGGGACTAATGAAAAACTGTTTTTT. Amino acid sequence: CASSSPFSGTNEKLFF.

Ten or more counts support this clonotype. Here the CDR3 DNA reads TGCAGCGTTGAAGATCAGGGAGGCTCCTACGAGCAGTACTTC. It specifies CSVEDQGGSYEQYF. This chain links TRBV29-1 with TRBJ2-7; possible D gene TRBD2, 6 bases. The CDR3 runs to 14 residues. CDR1 and CDR2 from the germline V gene are SQVTM and ANQGSEA. The germline V and J ends were trimmed by 0 bases and 0 bases, with 9 bases remaining between them.

This clonotype occurred a few times. The CDR3 loop reads CASSVVGLAGVGLYNEQFF. CDR3 DNA: TGTGCCAGCAGCGTAGTAGGGCTAGCGGGAGTTGGGCTTTACAATGAGCAGTTCTTC. This chain joins TRBV9 and TRBJ2-1, with 10 bases identical to TRBD2. The germline V gene encodes CDR1 SGDLS and CDR2 YYNGEE. The junction had 13 bases not matched to a gene; V was cut back by 0 bases and J by 4 bases. The CDR3 spans 19 residues. Full variable domain (remainder filled in from reference TRBV9 and TRBJ2-1): DSGVTQTPKHLITATGQRVTLRCSPRSGDLSVYWYQQSLDQGLQFLIQYYNGEERAKGNILERFSAQQFPDLHSELNLSSLELGDSALYFCASSVVGLAGVGLYNEQFFGPGTRLTVL.

This clonotype turned up a few times. The rearrangement uses TRBV15 and TRBJ1-2; D gene ambiguous. V was clipped by 0 bases and J by 3 bases, with 14 bases between them. Per the germline V gene, CDR1 is LNHNV and CDR2 is YYDKDF (reference sequence). CDR3 size: 16 residues. The CDR3 reads CATSRDTSRVDYGYTF. As DNA, the CDR3 is TGTGCCACCAGCAGAGATACGAGCAGAGTCGACTATGGCTACACCTTC.

The sample holds a few counts of this clonotype. The V and J genes are TRBV27 and TRBJ2-1; the match to TRBD2 covers 14 bases. CDR3 size: 14 residues. After removal of 5 bases from V and 10 bases from J, the junction contained 4 bases not matched to a gene. Germline values: CDR1 MNHEY, CDR2 SMNVEV (reference sequence). The CDR3: CASSQGLAGVEQFF. The CDR3 DNA sequence: TGTGCCAGCAGTCAGGGACTAGCGGGAGTAGAGCAGTTCTTC.

This sequence joins TRBV15 and TRBJ2-1; 10 bases map to TRBD1. The CDR3 consists of 16 residues. With 0 bases clipped from V and 5 bases from J, the junction kept 4 bases outside the gene matches. CDR1 is LNHNV, CDR2 YYDKDF, per germline (reference sequence). In nucleotides, the CDR3 is TGTGCCACCAGCAGAGAGGGGGACAGGGGCCACAATGAGCAGTTCTTC. Translation gives CATSREGDRGHNEQFF.

This clonotype appeared many times. The rearrangement uses TRBV29-1 and TRBJ2-2; D not certain. V gave up 1 base and J gave up 6 bases, with 3 bases separating them. Germline CDR1 is SQVTM and CDR2 is ANQGSEA. The CDR3 is 11 residues long. The CDR3 sequence: CSVEGPGELFF. The CDR3 coding sequence is TGCAGCGTTGAAGGGCCCGGGGAGCTGTTTTTT.